Listed below are T cell receptor beta chains from one sample, sequenced in a study of CD8+ T cells in alopecia areata. Some clones are missing from TCRdb's copy, which holds only in-frame ones; the method was immunoSEQ multiplex PCR. The data show around 8,000 clones, around two thirds seen once. The sequenced sample was skin, obtained at week 0. These receptors all come from a human donor with alopecia areata. The CDR3 runs from the conserved cysteine through the conserved F or W. The order of the fields is clone size, D gene, V gene, J gene, CDR3 DNA, CDR3 protein. The D gene is left open where the match is weak. Clone size appears in some rows only: once, few, many, or a class for an expanded clone.

>.|TRBD1|TRBV28|TRBJ1-2
TGTGCCAGCAGTTTATATATCGGGACAGGGGGCGGCTACACCTTC
CASSLYIGTGGGYTF
>.|TRBD1|TRBV28|TRBJ2-1
TGTGCCAGCATCGATGCACCGGGACAGGGGGCATCTGAGCAGTTCTTC
CASIDAPGQGASEQFF
>.|TRBD1|TRBV19|TRBJ1-5
TGTGCCAGTAGTATGGACAGGGGCCAGCCCCAGCATTTT
CASSMDRGQPQHF
>once|.|TRBV7-2|TRBJ1-5
TGTGCCAGCAGCTTAGTAACAGATAGCAATCAGCCCCAGCATTTT
CASSLVTDSNQPQHF
>.|TRBD1|TRBV2|TRBJ1-5
TGTGCCAGCATGGGGCCAGGGACAGGGAGTCAGCCCCAGCATTTT
CASMGPGTGSQPQHF
>.|.|TRBV19|TRBJ2-7
TGTGCCAGTAGTACGAAGGGGGGCCGGTACGAGCAGTACTTC
CASSTKGGRYEQYF
>.|.|TRBV6-6|TRBJ1-4
TGTGCCAGCAGTTACTCGTTAACAGGGTTAGACGAAAAACTGTTTTTT
CASSYSLTGLDEKLFF
>.|.|TRBV7-6|TRBJ1-2
TGTGCCAGCAGCTCCGACTATGGCTACACCTTC
CASSSDYGYTF
>few|.|TRBV2|TRBJ2-4
TGTGCCAGCACCAGAACAGGGGGGGAAGCCAAAAACATTCAGTACTTC
CASTRTGGEAKNIQYF
>.|.|TRBV7-3|TRBJ2-2
TGTGCCAGCAGCCCACGGGGCCTCGGTGCCGGGGAGCTGTTTTTT
CASSPRGLGAGELFF
>few|TRBD1|TRBV29-1|TRBJ2-1
TGCAGCGCCACAGGGGGATTTAGAAATGAGCAGTTCTTC
CSATGGFRNEQFF
>.|TRBD1|TRBV5-1|TRBJ2-3
TGCGCCAGCAGCTTGGCTGCGGACAGGGGGCACACAGATACGCAGTATTTT
CASSLAADRGHTDTQYF
>few|TRBD1|TRBV5-1|TRBJ1-5
TGCGCCAGCAGCGAAGGGACAGATCAGCCCCAGCATTTT
CASSEGTDQPQHF
>.|.|TRBV7-2|TRBJ2-3
TGTGCCAGCAGCTTAGTTTGGCTAGCTGGTGATACGCAGTATTTT
CASSLVWLAGDTQYF
>.|.|TRBV19|TRBJ2-1
TGTGCCAGTAGGGGGAGACGCAATGAGCAGTTCTTC
CASRGRRNEQFF
>.|.|TRBV6-1|TRBJ2-3
TGTGCCAGCAGTGAACACAGATACACAGATACGCAGTATTTT
CASSEHRYTDTQYF
>.|TRBD2|TRBV9|TRBJ2-2
TGTGCCAGCAGCGTAGGGGGACTAGCGGGGGTTAAAAACACCGGGGAGCTGTTTTTT
CASSVGGLAGVKNTGELFF
>.|.|TRBV4-3|TRBJ1-5
TGCGCCAGCAGCCGGGGACGGTTGTATCAGCCCCAGCATTTT
CASSRGRLYQPQHF
>.|TRBD1|TRBV19|TRBJ1-2
TGTGCCAGCGCCCCACGCCACGGACAGGGGAAGAACTATGGCTACACCTTC
CASAPRHGQGKNYGYTF
>.|.|TRBV29-1|TRBJ1-1
TGCAGCGGATCAAGGGGGGCGAACACTGAAGCTTTCTTT
CSGSRGANTEAFF
>.|.|TRBV6-1|TRBJ1-5
TGTGCCAGCATGCGGTGGGGCCTTAGCAATCAGCCCCAGCATTTT
CASMRWGLSNQPQHF
>.|.|TRBV7-3|TRBJ2-7
TGTGCCAGCAGCTTAACGTCTGGTAGGGAGCAGTACTTC
CASSLTSGREQYF